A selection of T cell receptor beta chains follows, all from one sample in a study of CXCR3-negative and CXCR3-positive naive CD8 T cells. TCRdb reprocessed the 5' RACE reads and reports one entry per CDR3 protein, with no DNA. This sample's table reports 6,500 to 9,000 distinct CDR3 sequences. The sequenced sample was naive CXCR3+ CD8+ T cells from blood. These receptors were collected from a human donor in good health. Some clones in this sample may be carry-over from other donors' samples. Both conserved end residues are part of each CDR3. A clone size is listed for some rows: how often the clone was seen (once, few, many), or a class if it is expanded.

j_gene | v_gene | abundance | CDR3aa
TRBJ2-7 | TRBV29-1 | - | CSVSSGSGYEQYF
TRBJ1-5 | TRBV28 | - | CASSLRTEIISNQPQHF
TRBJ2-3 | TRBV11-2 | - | CASSFSGRDTDTQYF
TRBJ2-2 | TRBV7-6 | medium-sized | CASSLITGAGTGELFF
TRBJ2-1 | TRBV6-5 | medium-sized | CASWGSGINNEQFF
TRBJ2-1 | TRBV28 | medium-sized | CASSSAEGVSYNEQFF
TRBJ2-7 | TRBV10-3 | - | CATTVDITYEQYF
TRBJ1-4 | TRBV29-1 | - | CSVAGGEKLFF
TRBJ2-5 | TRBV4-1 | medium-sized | CASSRGLAGGRTETQYF
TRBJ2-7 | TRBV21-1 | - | CASSKLLAGPLPPYEQYF
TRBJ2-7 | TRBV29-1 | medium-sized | CSAQATGTYEQYF
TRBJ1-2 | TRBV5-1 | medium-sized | CASSAGQVNYGYTF
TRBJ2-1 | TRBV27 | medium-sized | CASSPHGQGAYNEQFF
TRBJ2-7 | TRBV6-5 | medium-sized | CASSYSSGYSSYEQYF
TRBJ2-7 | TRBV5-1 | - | CASSLEGQGTTYEQYF
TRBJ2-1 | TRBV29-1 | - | CSVESRTGLTYNEQFF
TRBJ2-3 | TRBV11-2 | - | CASREVVGTSGRTDTQYF
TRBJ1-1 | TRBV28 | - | CASSRDSRLFYPEAFF
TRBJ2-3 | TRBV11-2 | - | CASSLGGISTDTQYF
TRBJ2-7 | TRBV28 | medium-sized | CASSFQGAGVTEQYF
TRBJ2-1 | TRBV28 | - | CASSALAGSREQFF
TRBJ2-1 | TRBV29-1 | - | CSAEIAASYNEQFF
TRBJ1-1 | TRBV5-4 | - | CASSFPSWDREAFF
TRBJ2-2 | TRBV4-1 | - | CASSQEGTVNTGELFF
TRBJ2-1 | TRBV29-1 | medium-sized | CSVEEQDSYNEQFF
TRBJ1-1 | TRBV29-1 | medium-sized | CSAIRTGNTEAFF
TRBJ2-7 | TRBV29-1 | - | CSHLIAGRREQYF
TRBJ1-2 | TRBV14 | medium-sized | CASSPLEAGYTF
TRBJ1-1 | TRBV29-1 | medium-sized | CSVERVDLNTEAFF
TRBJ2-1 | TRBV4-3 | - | CASSQDWAGEWDEQFF
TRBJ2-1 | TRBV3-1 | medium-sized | CASRSTSGSYNEQFF
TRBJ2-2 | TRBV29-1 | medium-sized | CSVEQGFTGELFF
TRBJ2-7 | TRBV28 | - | CASTPGGTYEQYF
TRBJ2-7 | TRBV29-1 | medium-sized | CSVDGTGEGYEQYF
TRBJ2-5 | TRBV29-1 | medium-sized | CSVDGRGGPKTQYF
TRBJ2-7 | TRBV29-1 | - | CSVGGGISYEQYF
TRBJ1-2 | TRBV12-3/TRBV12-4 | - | CASSSGGDGYTF
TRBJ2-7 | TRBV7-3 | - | CASSLIGGTSGSEQYF
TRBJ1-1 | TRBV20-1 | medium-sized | CSARTGAEAFF
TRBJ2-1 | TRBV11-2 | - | CASSFLTGTSDHNEQFF
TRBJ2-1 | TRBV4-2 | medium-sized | CASSQATGEQFF
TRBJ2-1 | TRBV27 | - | CATAQGPTYNEQFF
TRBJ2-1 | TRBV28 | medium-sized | CASSLGAPGTSRGEQFF
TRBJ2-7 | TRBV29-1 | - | CSVAPDPYEQYF
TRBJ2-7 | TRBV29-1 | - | CSVDDAGSYEQYF
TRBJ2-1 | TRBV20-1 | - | CSCERLDYNEQFF
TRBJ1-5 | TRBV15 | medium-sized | CATSGRTGDGTLSSRQPQHF
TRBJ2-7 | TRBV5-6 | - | CASSHWNRNRRPYEQYF
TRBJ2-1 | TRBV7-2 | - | CASSQAGNNEQFF